The next 29 T cell receptor beta chains were all read from a single sample in a study of T cells in Graves' hyperthyroidism and ophthalmopathy (dated by TCRdb to the late 2010s). The method was multiplex PCR. Sequenced using an Illumina HiSeq 2000. TCR beta CDR3 regions were amplified from RNA transcripts. A first-round RT-PCR of the TCR CDR3 used the HTBI primer set with the Qiagen OneStep RT-PCR kit. TCRdb took the public reads, trimmed them with fastp at Q25, ran MiXCR for clone calling and kept in-frame beta chains. One record per CDR3 amino acid sequence lists the most common genes and DNA. The sample table records about 500,000 distinct CDR3 sequences; approximately 17% of these occur just once. Roughly 18% of the sample is held by the ten biggest clonotypes. The sample comprised blood. The receptors come from a woman younger than 30 with Graves' ophthalmopathy.

This clonotype was recorded at least ten times. The chain joins TRBV9 to TRBJ1-1; D remains ambiguous. Per germline, CDR1 SGDLS and CDR2 YYNGEE. V was shortened by 0 bases and J by 0 bases, with 9 bases between the two germline ends. This CDR3 region has 15 residues. In DNA form, the CDR3 reads TGTGCCAGCAGCGTAGGATCAGGCATGAACACTGAAGCTTTCTTT. Protein sequence: CASSVGSGMNTEAFF.

This clonotype has ten or more counts. The rearrangement joins TRBV7-2 to TRBJ1-3; D may be TRBD1 (5 bases). Germline V gene lookup returns CDR1 SGHTA and CDR2 FQGNSA. The V gene lost 0 bases and the J gene lost 4 bases, with 13 bases spanning the gap. The CDR3 has 16 residues. This CDR3 is CASSLAQGRTGNTIYF. The CDR3 bases are TGTGCCAGCAGCTTAGCGCAGGGTAGGACCGGAAACACCATATATTTT.

This chain joins TRBV10-3 and TRBJ2-3; no clear D gene. Germline loops: CDR1 ENHRY, CDR2 SYGVKD. CDR3 length: 13 amino acids. Trimming removed 4 bases at V and 1 base at J, with 6 bases between. CDR3 residues: CAISGSGTDTQYF. CDR3 DNA: TGTGCCATCAGTGGCAGCGGCACAGATACGCAGTATTTT.

This clonotype was counted ten times or more. The J gene is TRBJ1-5, the V gene TRBV27; D uncertain. The V gene's germline CDR1 is MNHEY and CDR2 SMNVEV (reference sequence). This CDR3 has 14 residues. Trimming removed 6 bases from V and 3 bases from J, with 12 bases in between. This CDR3 reads CASRPMENNQPQHF. The CDR3 DNA is TGTGCCAGCAGGCCCATGGAAAACAATCAGCCCCAGCATTTT.

In its sample, this clonotype was seen many times. The V gene is TRBV28, the J gene TRBJ1-5; weak D call: TRBD1 (6 bases). CDR1 is MDHEN and CDR2 is SYDVKM in the germline V gene. Between the trimmed V and J ends, which lost 6 bases and 7 bases, there was a span of 10 bases. This CDR3 contains 12 residues. The CDR3 nucleotides read TGTGCCAGCAGCTGGGGGCTGCAGCCCCAGCATTTT. Translation: CASSWGLQPQHF.

V usage is TRBV7-3 and J usage is TRBJ2-1; TRBD2 might be the D (7 bases). TRBJ2-7 matches the DNA end more closely, so the J call is doubtful. CDR3 length equals 13 residues. CDR1 SGHTA and CDR2 FQGTGA come from the germline V gene. CDR3 sequence (DNA): TGTGCCAGCAGCTTAAGGGGGGGCAATGAGCAGTACTTC. It is translated as CASSLRGGNEQYF.

This clonotype was seen more than once but under ten times. The chain is built from TRBV30 and TRBJ2-1; 7 nucleotides line up with TRBD2. CDR3 length: 13 residues. Germline V CDR1 and CDR2: GTSNPN, SVGIG (reference sequence). J was trimmed by 7 bases and V by 3 bases; bases with no gene match: 6. CDR3 nucleotides: TGTGCCTGGAGAAGGCCTAGCGGTAATGAGCAGTTCTTC. This translates into CAWRRPSGNEQFF.

This clonotype was seen ten or more times. V usage is TRBV20-1 and J usage is TRBJ2-7; either TRBD1 or TRBD2 may fit D (5 bases each). The length of the CDR3 is 13 residues. Trimming removed 6 bases from V and 0 bases from J, with 12 bases in between. Germline V lookup: CDR1 DFQATT, CDR2 SNEGSKA (reference sequence). DNA for the CDR3: TGCAGTGCATCGAGGGGCGACTCCTACGAGCAGTACTTC. Translation: CSASRGDSYEQYF.

The chain uses TRBV18 and TRBJ1-3, with no clear D. CDR3 size: 16 residues. Germline lookup yields CDR1 KGHSH and CDR2 LQKENI. With 2 bases removed from V and 0 bases from J, the gap between germline ends came to 11 bases. For the CDR3, the DNA is TGTGCCAGCTCACCAGAGGCCGGGGACTCTGGAAACACCATATATTTT. Translating it yields CASSPEAGDSGNTIYF.

This clonotype was recorded at least ten times. V is TRBV6-1 and J is TRBJ2-3; D gene uncertain. CDR1 is MNHNS and CDR2 is SASEGT in the germline V gene. V was pared by 6 bases and J by 6 bases, with 10 bases between. The CDR3 runs 12 residues. The CDR3: CASSRTGDTQYF. The CDR3 DNA reads as TGTGCCAGCAGCCGCACTGGGGATACGCAGTATTTT.

The chain joins TRBV2 to TRBJ2-7; 7 bases match TRBD2. This CDR3 spans 15 amino acids. V trimming: 0 bases; J trimming: 2 bases; junction bases outside the gene matches: 4. Germline-derived CDR1 and CDR2 are SNHLY and FYNNEI. CDR3 in DNA: TGTGCCAGCAGTGAAGCTAGCGGGCCCCCCTACGAGCAGTACTTC. Encoded protein: CASSEASGPPYEQYF.

This clonotype occurred a few times. The CDR3 here is CASSPDGEKLFF. For the CDR3, the DNA is TGTGCCAGCAGCCCGGACGGCGAAAAACTGTTTTTT. The chain couples TRBV28 to TRBJ1-4, with D unresolved. The germline CDR1 and CDR2 sequences are MDHEN and SYDVKM. With 6 bases removed from V and 8 bases from J, the gap between germline ends came to 10 bases. CDR3 length: 12 amino acids.

This clonotype was counted only a few times. The CDR3 DNA follows: TGCAGCGTTGAAATAGATACAGATACGCAGTATTTT. It translates to CSVEIDTDTQYF. The gene calls are TRBV29-1 and TRBJ2-3; the D is unclear. The germline gives CDR1 SQVTM, CDR2 ANQGSEA. Trimming removed 2 bases at V and 3 bases at J, with 6 bases between. The CDR3 has 12 residues.

In nucleotides, the CDR3 is TGCAGTGCTAGGGACAGACAGGGTGAGGGGGTAAACACTGAAGCTTTCTTT. Amino acid sequence: CSARDRQGEGVNTEAFF. The rearrangement joins TRBV20-1 to TRBJ1-1; 7 bases map to TRBD1. V shed 3 bases, J shed 2 bases, and the junction held 15 bases outside the gene matches. The CDR3 covers 17 residues. The germline V gene encodes CDR1 DFQATT and CDR2 SNEGSKA (reference sequence).

A word on this clonotype: This may come from a read error, since a much larger clone is one base off. The chain joins TRBV6-2 or TRBV6-3 to TRBJ1-1; 9 bases map to TRBD1. Germline V lookup: CDR1 MNHEY, CDR2 SVGEGT. The CDR3 contains 12 residues. The CDR3 sequence: CASSVNRGRASF. DNA for the CDR3: TGTGCCAGCAGTGTAAACAGGGGGCGAGCTTCCTTT.

In this sample, this clonotype turned up a few times. V gene TRBV6-1 combines with J gene TRBJ2-7, with 9 bases that match TRBD2. The CDR3 loop spans 16 amino acids. V was pared by 1 base and J by 4 bases, with 8 bases of the junction left unmatched. In germline, CDR1 is MNHNS, CDR2 SASEGT. The DNA of the CDR3 is TGTGCCAGCAGTGAAGAGGACGGGCTAGCGGGGTACGAGCAGTACTTC. The encoded protein is CASSEEDGLAGYEQYF.

This clonotype was found once. This chain connects TRBV5-1 to TRBJ1-1; D perhaps matches TRBD1 (5 bases). V was shortened by 2 bases and J by 4 bases, with 12 bases between the two germline ends. Germline V CDR1 and CDR2: SGHRS, YFSETQ. The length of the CDR3 is 14 residues. The CDR3 nucleotides are TGCGCCAGCAGCTTACGGGGGGTGATCACTGAAGCTTTCTTT. Its protein product is CASSLRGVITEAFF.

Many counts were recorded for this clonotype. The chain has TRBV3-1 and TRBJ1-4; D is uncertain. V was clipped by 4 bases and J by 6 bases, with 18 bases between them. Germline assignment: CDR1 LGHDT and CDR2 YNNKEL (reference sequence). The CDR3 spans 16 residues. CDR3 bases: TGTGCCAGCAGCCCGGTATTCGACATGAGCTATGAAAAACTGTTTTTT. The encoded protein is CASSPVFDMSYEKLFF.

The sample holds many counts of this clonotype. This chain connects TRBV11-2 to TRBJ2-7; D call uncertain. From germline, CDR1 is SGHAT and CDR2 FQNNGV. The germline V and J ends were trimmed by 2 bases and 3 bases, with 8 bases remaining between them. The CDR3 is 13 residues long. For the CDR3, the DNA is TGTGCCAGCAGCTTACGGTCACACTACGAGCAGTACTTC. It is translated as CASSLRSHYEQYF. Supplemented by reference TRBV11-2 and TRBJ2-7, the full variable domain reads EAGVAQSPRYKIIEKRQSVAFWCNPISGHATLYWYQQILGQGPKLLIQFQNNGVVDDSQLPKDRFSAERLKGVDSTLKIQPAKLEDSAVYLCASSLRSHYEQYFGPGTRLTVT.

This clonotype was counted ten times or more. The chain carries TRBV3-1 and TRBJ1-1; 7 bases are a match to TRBD1. CDR3 length: 12 amino acids. Germline trimming cut 4 bases from V and 11 bases from J; bases unmatched to any gene: 7. Germline CDR1 and CDR2: LGHDT and YNNKEL (reference sequence). The CDR3 DNA follows: TGTGCCAGCAGCCCAGGGAGGGGGCAGGCTTTCTTT. This translates into CASSPGRGQAFF.

This clonotype was counted ten times or more. V is TRBV13 and J is TRBJ2-5; D remains ambiguous. CDR1 is PRHDT and CDR2 is FYEKMQ in the germline V gene (reference sequence). Trimming cost V 3 bases and J 1 base, with 15 bases left between them. CDR3 length: 16 amino acids. CDR3 amino acids: CASSFRAPSTQETQYF. The CDR3 DNA follows: TGTGCCAGCAGCTTCAGAGCCCCATCAACCCAAGAGACCCAGTACTTC.

The chain couples TRBV30 to TRBJ1-2; D perhaps matches TRBD1 (6 bases). V was trimmed by 3 bases and J by 3 bases, leaving 14 bases between them. Germline V gives CDR1 GTSNPN, CDR2 SVGIG (reference sequence). The CDR3 consists of 14 residues. In nucleotides, the CDR3 is TGTGCCTGGAGCGAGGGGGTCAAGGACTATGGCTACACCTTC. This translates into CAWSEGVKDYGYTF.

This CDR3 reads CSAWETGELFF. The CDR3 DNA sequence: TGCAGTGCTTGGGAGACCGGGGAGCTGTTTTTT. This chain links TRBV20-1 with TRBJ2-2; D might be TRBD2 (5 bases). Germline CDR1 DFQATT, CDR2 SNEGSKA (reference sequence). Trimming pared 5 bases from V and 5 bases from J, leaving 6 bases between. The CDR3 sequence is 11 residues long.

This clonotype was picked up many times. The chain couples TRBV28 to TRBJ1-6; D remains unclear. V shed 7 bases and J shed 2 bases, with 9 bases lying between them. CDR1 is MDHEN, CDR2 SYDVKM, per germline. This CDR3 has 14 amino acids. CDR3 nucleotides: TGTGCCAGCAATACGGGAGCCTATAATTCACCCCTCCACTTT. This codes for CASNTGAYNSPLHF.

This clonotype showed up many times. V and J are TRBV3-1 and TRBJ2-3, with TRBD2 identical over 9 bases. This CDR3 is built from 16 residues. Germline V lookup: CDR1 LGHDT, CDR2 YNNKEL (reference sequence). J lost 3 bases, V lost 7 bases, and 11 bases had no gene match. CDR3 sequence: CASKNLSGLATDTQYF. DNA for the CDR3: TGTGCCAGCAAAAACCTCTCGGGACTAGCAACAGATACGCAGTATTTT.

With respect to this clonotype: Given a much more abundant clone one base away, this may be a read error. CDR3 in amino acids: CASSVLAGEETQYF. The CDR3 nucleotides read TGTGCCAGCAGCGTGTTAGCGGGGGAGGAGACCCAGTACTTC. V usage is TRBV7-8 and J usage is TRBJ2-5; TRBD2 matches 9 bases. After removal of 5 bases from V and 5 bases from J, the junction contained 6 bases not matched to a gene. The CDR3 is made up of 14 amino acids. Germline CDR1 reads SGHVS; CDR2 reads FQNEAQ.

The sample holds many counts of this clonotype. This chain joins TRBV30 and TRBJ1-2; no clear D gene. The V and J ends lost 1 base and 4 bases respectively, with 13 bases between them. Germline assignment: CDR1 GTSNPN and CDR2 SVGIG (reference sequence). CDR3 length: 14 residues. The DNA of the CDR3 is TGTGCCTGGAGTGACCTTAGCCCTTCCTATGGCTACACCTTC. It specifies CAWSDLSPSYGYTF.

This clonotype was seen repeatedly, ten times or more. This chain connects TRBV19 to TRBJ1-2; D might be TRBD1 (5 bases). Germline-derived CDR1 and CDR2 are LNHDA and SQIVND (reference sequence). CDR3 size: 15 residues. V was trimmed by 5 bases and J by 2 bases, leaving 15 bases between them. CDR3 coding DNA: TGTGCCAGTAGTTCACCGGCCTGGGGGAACTATGGCTACACCTTC. This codes for CASSSPAWGNYGYTF.

This clonotype appeared many times. CDR3 loop: CASSQVGDGETQYF. Written as DNA, the CDR3 is TGCGCCAGCAGCCAAGTGGGGGATGGGGAGACCCAGTACTTC. This chain uses TRBV4-1 with TRBJ2-5, with D tentatively TRBD1 or TRBD2 (5 bases each). V lost 1 base and J 5 bases, leaving 11 bases between the germline ends. Germline values: CDR1 MGHRA, CDR2 YSYEKL. The CDR3 covers 14 residues.